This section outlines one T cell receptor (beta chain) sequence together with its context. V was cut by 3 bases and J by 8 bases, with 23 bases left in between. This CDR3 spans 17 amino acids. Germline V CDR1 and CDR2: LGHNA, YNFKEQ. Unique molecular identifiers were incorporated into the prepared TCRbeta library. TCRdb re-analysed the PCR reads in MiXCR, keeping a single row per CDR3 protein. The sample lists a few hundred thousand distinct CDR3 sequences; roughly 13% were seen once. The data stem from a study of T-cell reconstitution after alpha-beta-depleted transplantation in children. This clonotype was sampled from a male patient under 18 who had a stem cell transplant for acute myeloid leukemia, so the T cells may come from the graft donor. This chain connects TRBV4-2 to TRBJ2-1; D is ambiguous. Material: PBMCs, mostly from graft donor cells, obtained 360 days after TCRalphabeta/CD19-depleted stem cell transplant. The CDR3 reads CASSQGSRHVPKYEQFF. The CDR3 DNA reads TGTGCCAGCAGCCAGGGCTCCCGACATGTGCCAAAATATGAGCAGTTCTTC.